This is a list of T cell receptor beta chains from one sample in a study of cytomegalovirus exposure and HLA in healthy donors. Assay used: immunoSEQ multiplex PCR; TCRdb lists only in-frame clones, some missing. The table includes around 120,000 clones, around 80% detected once. The specimen sequenced was PBMCs. Receptors originate from a man between 18 and 35 years old in good health and CMV-seronegative. Both conserved end residues are part of each CDR3. The D gene is left open where the match is weak. Clone size is given for some rows only: seen once, a few or many times, or a class if the clone is expanded.

J,size,V,D,DNA,CDR3
TRBJ1-1,.,TRBV15,TRBD1,TGTGCCACCAGCAGAGAGGGGACAGGGGGCATCACTGAAGCTTTCTTT,CATSREGTGGITEAFF
TRBJ2-1,.,TRBV10-1,TRBD2,TGCGCCAGCAGTGATCCTATCCTAAGGGGCGGGAGGGGGAATGAGCAGTTCTTC,CASSDPILRGGRGNEQFF
TRBJ1-1,.,TRBV27,.,TGTGCCAGCAGTTTAGACGGGGGAAGGACTGAAGCTTTCTTT,CASSLDGGRTEAFF
TRBJ2-6,once,TRBV5-4,.,TGTGCCAGCAGTATGTCTGGGGCCAACGTCCTGACTTTC,CASSMSGANVLTF
TRBJ2-1,.,TRBV7-2,TRBD2,TGTGCCAGCAGCTTACTACCTAGCGGGAGCTCCTACAATGAGCAGTTCTTC,CASSLLPSGSSYNEQFF
TRBJ2-1,.,TRBV27,TRBD2,TGTGCCACACGAGGGCGGGAGGTCCCTTACAATGAGCAGTTCTTC,CATRGREVPYNEQFF
TRBJ2-7,.,TRBV9,.,TGTGCCAGCCCCGGGGGTCGAACCCACTACGAGCAGTACTTC,CASPGGRTHYEQYF
TRBJ2-1,.,TRBV4-3,TRBD2,TGCGCCAGCAGCCAAGGAGGGACTAGCGGGACGGCCTACAATGAGCAGTTCTTC,CASSQGGTSGTAYNEQFF
TRBJ2-3,.,TRBV9,.,TGTGCCAGCAGCTCCCGCGACGGGGTGCTAGCGCCTACAGATACGCAGTATTTT,CASSSRDGVLAPTDTQYF
TRBJ2-3,.,TRBV4-1,.,TGCGCCAGCAGCCAAGATCTCTATAGGGGCGCCAGCACAGATACGCAGTATTTT,CASSQDLYRGASTDTQYF
TRBJ1-5,.,TRBV4-3,.,TGCGCCAGCAGCCAAAATAGGAACAGCTACAATCAGCCCCAGCATTTT,CASSQNRNSYNQPQHF
TRBJ1-6,.,TRBV4-1,.,TGCGCCAGCAGCCGAGCCGGGGGCTCCTATAATTCACCCCTCCACTTT,CASSRAGGSYNSPLHF
TRBJ2-6,.,TRBV2,TRBD1,TGTGCCAGCAGCCGGGACAGGGTTATTTCTGGGGCCAACGTCCTGACTTTC,CASSRDRVISGANVLTF
TRBJ2-2,.,TRBV18,.,TGTGCCAGCTCACTGAGAAGGGAGACCGGGGAGCTGTTTTTT,CASSLRRETGELFF
TRBJ2-2,.,TRBV9,.,TGTGCCAGCAGCGTGGGGGGATTGAACACCGGGGAGCTGTTTTTT,CASSVGGLNTGELFF
TRBJ2-2,.,TRBV9,.,TGTGCCAGCACATCAGGGAGGATTAACACCGGGGAGCTGTTTTTT,CASTSGRINTGELFF
TRBJ2-2,.,TRBV9,TRBD1,TGTGCCAGCAGCCCTAACCTAAACAGGGGGCGAAACGGGGAGCTGTTTTTT,CASSPNLNRGRNGELFF
TRBJ1-4,few,TRBV30,TRBD1,TGTGCCTGGACCCGGACAGGTATCGATGAAAAACTGTTTTTT,CAWTRTGIDEKLFF
TRBJ1-2,few,TRBV28,.,TGTGCCAGCACCGGGGAGCCTTATGGCTACACCTTC,CASTGEPYGYTF
TRBJ1-6,.,TRBV27,TRBD1,TGTGCCAGCAGTCCAGCCCACCCAGGGACAGGGTATTCACCCCTCCACTTT,CASSPAHPGTGYSPLHF
TRBJ2-7,.,TRBV19,TRBD2,TGTGCCAGCGGACTAGCGGGAACCTACGAGCAGTACTTC,CASGLAGTYEQYF
TRBJ1-5,.,TRBV5-1,TRBD1,TGCGCCAGCAGCTTAACAGGGGTAACCAATCAGCCCCAGCATTTT,CASSLTGVTNQPQHF
TRBJ2-1,.,TRBV7-3,TRBD2,TGTGCCAGCAGCTCGGGGCCGGGACTAGCGAACAATGAGCAGTTCTTC,CASSSGPGLANNEQFF
TRBJ1-4,.,TRBV10-3,TRBD1,TGTGCCATCCGGGCAGGGACAGGGGATGAAAAACTGTTTTTT,CAIRAGTGDEKLFF
TRBJ2-3,.,TRBV18,.,TGTGCCAGCTCACCAGCGGTTTGGATGGATACGCAGTATTTT,CASSPAVWMDTQYF
TRBJ1-1,once,TRBV18,TRBD1,TGTGCCAGCTCACCCGACAGGGCGAACACTGAAGCTTTCTTT,CASSPDRANTEAFF
TRBJ2-1,.,TRBV4-1,.,TGCGCCAGCAGCCCAGGGGGGCGTGGCGGACACAATGAGCAGTTCTTC,CASSPGGRGGHNEQFF
TRBJ1-1,few,TRBV2,.,TGTGCCAGCAGGGGAGAGGTGAACACTGAAGCTTTCTTT,CASRGEVNTEAFF
TRBJ2-2,.,TRBV7-6,TRBD1,TGTGCCAGCAGCTTAGGACAGGGGCCCGGGGAGCTGTTTTTT,CASSLGQGPGELFF
TRBJ1-1,.,TRBV27,TRBD1,TGTGCCAGCAGTTTATCAGGCAGGGGGCAGACTGAAGCTTTCTTT,CASSLSGRGQTEAFF
TRBJ1-1,few,TRBV7-9,.,TGTGCCAGCTCCTTATCGGGGGGAAACACTGAAGCTTTCTTT,CASSLSGGNTEAFF
TRBJ2-5,.,TRBV6-6,.,TGTGCCAGCAGTCAGAAAGAGACCCAGTACTTC,CASSQKETQYF
TRBJ1-5,.,TRBV29-1,.,TGCAGCGTTGCTCAGGGGACCGGTAATCAGCCCCAGCATTTT,CSVAQGTGNQPQHF
TRBJ2-7,.,TRBV10-3,TRBD1,TGTGCCATCAGGTCGGCCGGGACAGGCGACTACGAGCAGTACTTC,CAIRSAGTGDYEQYF
TRBJ2-5,.,TRBV29-1,TRBD1,TGCAGCGTTCTGGCCCCTACAGGGGAAGAGACCCAGTACTTC,CSVLAPTGEETQYF
TRBJ1-4,.,TRBV7-2,.,TGTGCCAGCAGCCCTCAGGGGTTTGCAACTAATGAAAAACCGTTTTTT,CASSPQGFATNEKPFF
TRBJ1-5,few,TRBV4-1,.,TGCGCCAGCAGCCATTCAGCGGGGGAGCCCCAGCATTTT,CASSHSAGEPQHF
TRBJ2-1,.,TRBV9,TRBD2,TGTGCCAGCAGCGACCCCCTCCCGTATACGGCTAGCGGGAGAAGATATGAGCAGTTCTTC,CASSDPLPYTASGRRYEQFF
TRBJ2-7,.,TRBV21-1,.,TGTGCCAGCAGCACCACCGCGACTAGCGGGAGTTACTACGAGCAGTACTTC,CASSTTATSGSYYEQYF
TRBJ1-4,.,TRBV6-5,.,TGTGCCAGCTGGGCCACTAATGAAAAACTGTTTTTT,CASWATNEKLFF
TRBJ2-2,.,TRBV11-2,TRBD2,TGTGCCAGCAGCAGCGGGACTGCGGGGGAGCTGTTTTTT,CASSSGTAGELFF
TRBJ2-3,.,TRBV7-2,TRBD2,TGTGCCAGCAGCTCCAAGGCGGGAGGCACAGATACGCAGTATTTT,CASSSKAGGTDTQYF
TRBJ1-1,.,TRBV19,.,TGTGCCAGTAGTATCGGACAGACCCGAATGAACACTGAAGCTTTCTTT,CASSIGQTRMNTEAFF
TRBJ1-1,few,TRBV29-1,.,TGCAGCGTTGATAAGGGAGGGAACACTGAAGCTTTCTTT,CSVDKGGNTEAFF
TRBJ2-1,.,TRBV5-1,.,TGCGCCAGCAGCTTGGGACAGAGCTCCTACAATGAGCAGTTCTTC,CASSLGQSSYNEQFF
TRBJ2-7,.,TRBV6-1,.,TGTGCCAGCAGTGAAGGGGGGGGCCCCTACGAGCAGTACTTC,CASSEGGGPYEQYF
TRBJ2-1,.,TRBV21-1,.,TGTGCCAGCAGCCTAGAGGGCCCCCATAGACCTTACAATGAGCAGTTCTTC,CASSLEGPHRPYNEQFF
TRBJ2-1,.,TRBV4-3,.,TGCGCCAGCAGCCAGGATACTAGAGTTGAGCAGTTCTTC,CASSQDTRVEQFF